The source of this T cell receptor (beta chain) is a study of shared clonotypes between healthy human individuals. Produced via immunoSEQ multiplex PCR; TCRdb's table is partial and in-frame only. The sample lists some 2.4 million clones; roughly 93% were seen once. There are 17 residues in the CDR3. Trimming at V came to 6 bases and at J to 0 bases, leaving 6 bases not matched to a gene. Germline V gene sequence: CDR1 SNHLY, CDR2 FYNNEI. This sequence joins TRBV2 and TRBJ2-1; TRBD2 aligns across 12 bases. Sequenced input: naive CD4+ T cells from PBMCs. Subset here: CD45RA+ positively selected. The receptor was isolated from a man aged 18-30 years in good health. Some clones in this sample may be carry-over from other donors' samples. The CDR3 DNA follows: TGTGCCAGCAGAGGGGGACTAGCGGGTTCCTCCTACAATGAGCAGTTCTTC. It is translated as CASRGGLAGSSYNEQFF.